A single T cell receptor (beta chain) is shown here with its context. Its antigen target is currently unknown. There are no base qualities to consult, and no much larger clone falls within one base. Receptors were amplified or captured by the immunoSEQ multiplex PCR assay. For the multiplex PCR, a mixture combining 60 forward primers for TCR Vbeta segments and 13 reverse primers for TCR Jbeta segments was used. Amplification of the CDR3 region of rearranged TCR beta genes was performed with a multiplex PCR assay on genomic DNA. The Illumina HiSeq System was used to sequence the amplified TCR beta libraries as 87-base-pair reads. On the authors' methods: A later analysis tallied 75 million to 95 million unique TCR beta chains across the 666 repertoires, and approximately 12 million of those chains were shared by two or more donors. To remove PCR and sequencing errors, raw reads were error-corrected and collapsed into unique sequences using a nearest-neighbor algorithm that merged closely related sequences. V, D and J gene segments were assigned by aligning CDR3 sequences to IMGT reference sequences. Each retained sequence needed at least a six-nucleotide match to both a V gene segment and a J gene segment. A rearrangement was called productive if the CDR3 had no stop codons and remained in frame with V and J, and every other rearrangement was called non-productive. CDR3 was defined according to IMGT convention as the region running from the second conserved V-encoded cysteine to the conserved J-encoded phenylalanine. The earlier analysis of about 640 of the donors excluded any sequence lacking an unambiguous match to a single V gene segment. An earlier analysis of 500 to 700 of the donors classified V segments as functional when productive rearrangements were above 56.7% and as segregating when the standard deviation between donors was above 5%. To diagnose cytomegalovirus status from the catalog of TCR beta chain sequences, a statistical classification framework was built. A later analysis assigned V and J genes by comparing TCR nucleotide sequences with IMGT/GENE-DB human TR gene sequences. The TCRdist pipeline was used in a later analysis to assign CDR3 sequences and most-parsimonious VDJ recombination scenarios. In a later analysis, each TCR beta chain was defined by its CDR3 amino acid sequence together with its V-gene family, and reads without a unique V-gene family were excluded. In a later analysis, some 600 highly shared, low-generation-probability nucleotide sequences were removed to address suspected cross-contamination and a sequencing artifact. A later analysis calculated a clonal expansion index for each public chain from normalized within-repertoire ranks of inferred template counts. In a later analysis, generation probabilities were computed using a VDJ recombination model fitted to out-of-frame rearrangements, and the results were checked against IGoR. A later analysis scored TCR-TCR, TCR-HLA and TCR-CMV co-occurrence with hypergeometric tests, applying a repertoire-size bias correction to TCR pairs. In a later analysis, false discovery rates were estimated by permuting HLA or CMV assignments 20 times. In a later analysis, co-occurring TCRs were grouped using DBSCAN, and TCRdist sequence similarity was added for clustering within HLA-allele-positive subsets. Repertoires with fewer than 30,000 or more than 120,000 public chains were left out of co-occurrence clustering, as were a handful of repertoires with anomalous nucleotide sharing. TCRdb mirrors the immuneACCESS table, restricted to in-frame sequences. Some clones are absent from its copies; in checked studies, under half trace to an unresolved V gene, and the reason for the others is unknown. That table is the source of V, J and clone size, and D and trimming were worked out from the DNA. This sample holds approximately 190,000 clones; more than 75% were observed only once. Of the sample, roughly 0.75% falls within the top ten clones.

Including cysteine and phenylalanine, the CDR3 has 15 amino acids. Only the CDR3 region is kept as DNA, spanning 45 bases read in frame from base 1. CDR1 KGHSH and CDR2 LQKENI are derived from the germline V gene. A distance of 10 bases separates the germline ends of V and J, which lose 3 bases and 1 base respectively. These data originate in a study of cytomegalovirus exposure and HLA in healthy donors (dated by TCRdb to about 2017). Regarding the research as a whole: An earlier analysis of approximately 640 of the donors reported roughly 270 Gb of sequence data and 117 million unique TCR beta sequences from 190 million or so T cells. Rather than drawing on any new phenotypic data, the later analysis identified candidate immune exposures from TCR beta sequences and the way those sequences occurred across donors. Genome-wide SNP genotypes for about 55% of the roughly 670 donors were used in a later genetic analysis, which treated that subset as a discovery cohort. Of the approximately 400 genotyped donors, approximately 83% fell in the genetic ancestry cluster associated with self-reported Caucasian donors. Both class I and class II loci were covered by HLA typing, at four-digit resolution. To predict cytomegalovirus infection status, the study combined high-throughput TCR immunosequencing, statistical association of individual TCRs with disease status, and machine learning. All discovery cohort repertoires had been generated using a single sequencing platform. Using immunosequencing, the study profiled T cell repertoires from 550 to 750 subjects and related those repertoires to cytomegalovirus serostatus. Four or five DR-DQ haplotypes were handled as single units for association and clustering because linkage in the cohort was strong. The study aimed to test whether signatures of past pathogen exposure could be identified by cataloging public T cell receptors. Typing coverage differed by locus: A, B, C, DRB1 and DQB1 were typed in roughly 620-630 donors, DQA1 in 500 to 550, DPA1 in roughly 590, and DPB1 in just under 490. In a later analysis, previously published TCR beta repertoires from roughly 710 donors were re-analyzed and high-resolution HLA genotyping was added so that TCR occurrence patterns could be studied. An early release covering approximately 600 HLA-typed donors comprised 250 to 350 gigabases of sequencing data and approximately 80 million unique TCR sequences. Along with the roughly 700-subject first cohort, a separate validation cohort of about 110 different subjects was used. Alongside the repertoire data, information on donor age, sex, ethnicity and CMV serostatus was compiled. On average, roughly 250,000 unique TCR beta nucleotide sequences were sequenced per donor among roughly 430 genotyped donors of the cohort, with approximately 18% of those sequences being non-productive. To decide whether each TCR beta V gene segment behaved as functional or pseudogenic, an earlier analysis of 587 of the donors relied on high-throughput TCR beta sequencing. Results and caveats for the whole study, not just this receptor: This cohort had only TCR beta chains sequenced, and the lack of alpha or paired-chain data limited which features could be detected. The 87-base-pair reads could not distinguish some IMGT-functional V segments, including TRBV6-2 and TRBV6-3, so those segments were excluded. When HLA alleles, especially DR and DQ, strongly co-occurred, TCR associations were difficult to assign to individual alleles. Presence/absence analyses assumed roughly uniform sequencing depth across donors, an assumption that may not hold. Most TCR sequences were observed very rarely across donors, whereas some public TCRs were present in many individuals. A further reported finding was that TCR beta sequences accurately predicted the HLA-A and HLA-B alleles for most subjects in the first cohort. Because some donors lacked HLA typing at each locus, the association tests relied only on the typed subset. For the cohort, immune exposure information was limited to CMV serostatus. It was suggested by the authors that the approach could potentially be generalized to other disease states and immunological phenotypes. The classifier was reported to diagnose cytomegalovirus status with high specificity and sensitivity in both the original and validation cohorts. In a later analysis, several top co-occurrence clusters were reported to appear linked to parvovirus B19, influenza, CMV and Epstein-Barr virus. A later analysis found that TCR association rates varied across HLA loci, with DRB1 alleles showing the most associated TCRs and HLA-C alleles the fewest. According to a later genetic analysis, donors in an Asian-associated ancestry cluster had fewer N-insertions in productive TCRs than the roughly 660-donor mean. An association between a missense DCLRE1C variant and V-gene and J-gene trimming of TCR beta chains was found in a later genetic analysis and replicated in an independent cohort. In an earlier analysis of some 540 of the donors, most TCR beta V segments appeared in productive rearrangements about 87% or about 30% of the time, broadly matching IMGT annotations. In vitro tests confirmed that three of the cytomegalovirus-associated TCR beta chains recognize cytomegalovirus antigens. Correlated functional status among segregating V segments might be attributable to linkage disequilibrium, but an unknown experimental factor could not be ruled out. Compared with equally common non-associated chains, HLA-associated TCR beta chains in a later analysis were more clonally expanded and had lower generation probabilities. In a later analysis, most CMV-associated TCR beta chains were found to appear HLA-restricted, with HLA associations seemingly driven largely by CMV exposure. Some 16 rarely observed V segments, including chromosome 9 orphons, were excluded from the earlier analysis of about 610 of the donors because counts were too low. In the study, around 150 TCR beta chains were listed as associated with cytomegalovirus. Specific HLA alleles were associated with roughly 17,000 TCR beta sequences at a false discovery rate of 0.05 in a later analysis. The sequencing pipeline was judged likely to have produced a cluster of highly shared sequence variants as a technical artifact.

The cohort was made up of approximately 670 healthy bone marrow donors. At the time of sampling, every cohort member was nominally healthy, though immune exposures that went unrecorded were likely present. The donor was CMV seronegative and belonged to the group of 320 or so seronegative cohort members. A peripheral blood sample was collected from each donor, and TCR beta sequencing was performed on peripheral blood mononuclear cells. Genomic DNA was extracted from the blood cell samples with the Qiagen DNeasy Blood Extraction Kit. The TCR was taken from a woman aged 18 to 35 in good health and CMV-seronegative. The chain employs TRBV18 and TRBJ2-1; a confident D gene designation cannot be given. What was sequenced was PBMCs. Read as DNA, the sequence is TGTGCCAGCTCACCTTCTGTACTTTCCTACAATGAGCAGTTCTTC. This translates into CASSPSVLSYNEQFF.